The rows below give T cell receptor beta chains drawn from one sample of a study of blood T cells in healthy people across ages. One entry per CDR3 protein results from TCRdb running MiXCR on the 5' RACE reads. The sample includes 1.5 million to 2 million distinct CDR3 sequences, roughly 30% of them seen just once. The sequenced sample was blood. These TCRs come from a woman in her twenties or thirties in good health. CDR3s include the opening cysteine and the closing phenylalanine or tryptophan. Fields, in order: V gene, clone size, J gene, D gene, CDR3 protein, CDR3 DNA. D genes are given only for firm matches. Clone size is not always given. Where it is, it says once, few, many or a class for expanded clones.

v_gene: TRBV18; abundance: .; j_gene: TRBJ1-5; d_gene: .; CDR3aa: CASSPTTGGQPQHF; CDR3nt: TGTGCCAGCTCACCTACGACCGGGGGGCAGCCCCAGCATTTT
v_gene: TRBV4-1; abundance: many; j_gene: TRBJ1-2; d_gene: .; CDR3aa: CASSQEPRPGYGYTF; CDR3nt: TGCGCCAGCAGCCAAGAACCACGCCCGGGCTATGGCTACACCTTC
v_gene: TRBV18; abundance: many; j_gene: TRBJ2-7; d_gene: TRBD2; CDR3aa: CASSPKGTRNHEQYF; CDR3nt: TGTGCCAGCTCACCAAAGGGGACTAGAAATCACGAGCAGTACTTC
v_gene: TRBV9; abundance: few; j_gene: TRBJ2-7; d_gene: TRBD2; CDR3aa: CASSAQTSGIRSYNEQYF; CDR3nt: TGTGCCAGCAGCGCCCAGACTAGCGGGATAAGGTCCTACAATGAGCAGTACTTC
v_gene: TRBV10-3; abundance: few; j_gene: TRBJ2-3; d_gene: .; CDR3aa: CAISQRASTDTQYF; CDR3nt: TGTGCCATCAGCCAGCGGGCCAGCACAGATACGCAGTATTTT
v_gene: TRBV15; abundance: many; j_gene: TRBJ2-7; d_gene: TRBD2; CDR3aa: CATSRGWGGSFYEQYF; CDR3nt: TGTGCCACCAGCAGAGGATGGGGCGGGAGCTTCTACGAGCAGTACTTC
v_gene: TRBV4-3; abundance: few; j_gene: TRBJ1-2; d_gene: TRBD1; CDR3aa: CASSQDDRAGYTF; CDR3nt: TGCGCCAGCAGCCAAGATGACAGGGCTGGCTACACCTTC
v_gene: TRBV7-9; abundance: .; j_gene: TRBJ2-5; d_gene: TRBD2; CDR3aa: CASSQTGLAAQETQYF; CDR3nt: TGTGCCAGCAGCCAAACGGGACTAGCGGCGCAAGAGACCCAGTACTTC
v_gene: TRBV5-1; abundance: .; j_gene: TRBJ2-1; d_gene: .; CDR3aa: CASSSLESREQVF; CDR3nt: TGCGCCAGCAGCTCGTTGGAGAGTCGAGAGCAGGTCTTC
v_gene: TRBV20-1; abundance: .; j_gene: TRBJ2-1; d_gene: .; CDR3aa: CSALSEVKGYNERFF; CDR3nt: TGCAGTGCCCTAAGCGAGGTCAAGGGCTACAATGAGCGGTTCTTC
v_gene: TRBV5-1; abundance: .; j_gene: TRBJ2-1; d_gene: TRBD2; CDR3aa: CASRAGTSENEQFF; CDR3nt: TGCGCAAGCAGGGCCGGGACTAGCGAAAATGAGCAGTTCTTC
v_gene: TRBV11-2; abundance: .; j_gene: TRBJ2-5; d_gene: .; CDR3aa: CASSLSPAGVKKTQYF; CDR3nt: TGTGCCAGCAGCTTAAGCCCGGCAGGGGTGAAAAAGACCCAGTACTTC
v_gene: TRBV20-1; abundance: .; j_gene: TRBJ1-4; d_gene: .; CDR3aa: CSAREKGSLHEKLFF; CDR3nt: TGCAGTGCTAGAGAGAAGGGGAGTTTGCATGAAAAACTGTTTTTT
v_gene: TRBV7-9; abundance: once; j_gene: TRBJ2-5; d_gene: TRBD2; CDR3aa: CASSLRLAGEQYF; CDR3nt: TGTGCCAGCAGCTTGAGACTAGCGGGGGAGCAGTACTTC
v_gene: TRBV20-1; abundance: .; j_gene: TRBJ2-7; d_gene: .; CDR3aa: CSASLPRGRTYEQYF; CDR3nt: TGCAGTGCTAGCCTCCCCCGGGGCAGGACCTACGAGCAGTACTTC
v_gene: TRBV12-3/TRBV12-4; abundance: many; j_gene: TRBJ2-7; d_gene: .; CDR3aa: CASSFPAGHYEQYF; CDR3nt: TGTGCCAGCAGTTTCCCAGCGGGCCACTACGAGCAGTACTTC
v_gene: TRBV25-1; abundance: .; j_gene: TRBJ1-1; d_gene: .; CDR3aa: CASTPTGHVGTNTEAFF; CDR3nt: TGTGCCAGCACCCCAACGGGCCATGTCGGGACTAACACTGAAGCTTTCTTT
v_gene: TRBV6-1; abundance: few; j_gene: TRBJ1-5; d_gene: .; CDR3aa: CATRQGGYQPQHF; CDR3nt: TGTGCCACGAGGCAGGGCGGCTATCAGCCCCAGCATTTT
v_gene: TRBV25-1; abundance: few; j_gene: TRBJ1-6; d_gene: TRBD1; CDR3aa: CASSWGQGNSPLHF; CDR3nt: TGTGCCAGCAGTTGGGGACAGGGGAATTCACCCCTCCACTTT
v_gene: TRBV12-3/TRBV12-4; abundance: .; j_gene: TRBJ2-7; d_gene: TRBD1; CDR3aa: CASMTGPGGYEQYF; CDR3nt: TGTGCCAGCATGACAGGACCAGGGGGATACGAGCAGTACTTC
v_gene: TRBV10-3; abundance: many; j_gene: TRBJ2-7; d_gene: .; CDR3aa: CAISGGEYSYEQYF; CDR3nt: TGTGCCATCAGTGGGGGGGAATACTCCTACGAGCAGTACTTC
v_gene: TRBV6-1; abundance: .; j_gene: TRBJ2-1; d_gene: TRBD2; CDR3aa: CASSGGWTSGGPDANEQFF; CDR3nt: TGTGCCAGCAGTGGAGGGTGGACTAGCGGGGGCCCCGACGCCAATGAGCAGTTCTTC
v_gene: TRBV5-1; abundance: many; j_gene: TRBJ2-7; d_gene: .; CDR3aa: CASRGGEREQYF; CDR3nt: TGCGCCAGCAGAGGCGGGGAGCGCGAGCAGTACTTC
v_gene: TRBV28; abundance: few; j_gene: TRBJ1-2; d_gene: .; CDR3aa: CASTKPRGNYGYTF; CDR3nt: TGTGCCAGCACCAAACCCCGGGGAAACTATGGCTACACCTTC
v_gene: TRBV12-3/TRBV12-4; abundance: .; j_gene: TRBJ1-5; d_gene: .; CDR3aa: CASSPAVGGNQPQHF; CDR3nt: TGTGCCAGCAGCCCGGCGGTCGGTGGCAATCAGCCCCAGCATTTT
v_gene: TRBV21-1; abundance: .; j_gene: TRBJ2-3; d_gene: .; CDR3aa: CASIFGTEFGDTQYF; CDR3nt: TGTGCCAGCATCTTCGGGACAGAATTTGGAGATACGCAGTATTTT
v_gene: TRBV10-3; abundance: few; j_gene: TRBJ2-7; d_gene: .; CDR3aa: CAISEYRDSPGEQYF; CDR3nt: TGTGCCATCAGTGAGTACCGGGACTCCCCTGGGGAGCAGTACTTC
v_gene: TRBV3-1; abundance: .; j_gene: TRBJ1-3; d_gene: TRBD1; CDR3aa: CASSGWDRGNTIYF; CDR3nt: TGTGCCAGCAGCGGCTGGGACAGAGGAAACACCATATATTTT
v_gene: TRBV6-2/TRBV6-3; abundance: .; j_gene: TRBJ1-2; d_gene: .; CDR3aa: CASSSPGRGYTF; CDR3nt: TGTGCCAGCAGTTCCCCGGGACGTGGCTACACCTTC
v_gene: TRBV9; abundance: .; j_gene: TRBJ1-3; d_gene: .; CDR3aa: CASSLGGISSGNTIYF; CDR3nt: TGTGCCAGCAGCCTAGGAGGCATAAGCTCTGGAAACACCATATATTTT
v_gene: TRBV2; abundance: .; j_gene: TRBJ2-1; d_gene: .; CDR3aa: CASRRGGARDEQFF; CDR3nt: TGTGCCAGCAGGAGGGGGGGGGCTAGAGATGAGCAGTTCTTC
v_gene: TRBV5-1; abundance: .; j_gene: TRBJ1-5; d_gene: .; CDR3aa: CASSLAEGIQPQHF; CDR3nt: TGCGCCAGCAGCTTGGCCGAGGGGATCCAGCCCCAGCATTTT
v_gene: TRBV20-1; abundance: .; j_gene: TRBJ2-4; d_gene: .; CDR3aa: CSANLGGTGLGEQYF; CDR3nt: TGCAGTGCTAATCTGGGAGGGACAGGCTTGGGGGAGCAGTACTTC
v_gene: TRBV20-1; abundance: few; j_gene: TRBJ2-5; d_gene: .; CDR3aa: CSAFGGVLSQETQYF; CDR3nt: TGCAGTGCCTTCGGAGGGGTACTCTCTCAAGAGACCCAGTACTTC
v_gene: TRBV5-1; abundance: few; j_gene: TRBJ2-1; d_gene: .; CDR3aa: CASSLFIPNEQFF; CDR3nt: TGCGCCAGCAGCTTGTTTATCCCGAATGAGCAGTTCTTC
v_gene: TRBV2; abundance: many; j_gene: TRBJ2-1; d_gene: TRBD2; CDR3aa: CASGWGGGAFEQFF; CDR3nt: TGTGCCAGCGGGTGGGGCGGGGGGGCCTTTGAGCAGTTCTTC
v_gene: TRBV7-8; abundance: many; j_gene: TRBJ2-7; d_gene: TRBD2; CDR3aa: CASSGLAETYEQYF; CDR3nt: TGTGCCAGCAGCGGTCTAGCGGAAACCTACGAGCAGTACTTC
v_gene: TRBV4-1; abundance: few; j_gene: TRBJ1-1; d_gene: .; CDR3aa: CASSQPNEETGRLAFF; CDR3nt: TGCGCCAGCAGCCAACCAAACGAAGAGACAGGACGTCTGGCTTTCTTT
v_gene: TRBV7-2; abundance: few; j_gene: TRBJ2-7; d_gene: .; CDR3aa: CASSLVGGPSSYEQYF; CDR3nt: TGTGCCAGCAGCTTGGTCGGCGGGCCAAGCTCCTACGAGCAGTACTTC
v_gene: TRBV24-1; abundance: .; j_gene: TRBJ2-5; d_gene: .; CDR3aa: CATSDGLAGTQETQYF; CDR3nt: TGTGCCACCAGTGATGGTCTCGCGGGCACCCAAGAGACCCAGTACTTC
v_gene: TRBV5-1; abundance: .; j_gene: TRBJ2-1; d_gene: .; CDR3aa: CASSLRTEVNEQFF; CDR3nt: TGCGCCAGCAGTCTTAGGACGGAGGTCAACGAGCAGTTCTTC
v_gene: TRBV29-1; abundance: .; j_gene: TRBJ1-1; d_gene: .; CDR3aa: CSVAAVTEAFF; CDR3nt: TGCAGCGTTGCAGCGGTTACTGAAGCTTTCTTT